This record looks at one TCR beta chain sequence and its context. Antigen: not known. The sample carries other DNA sequences with the same CDR3. Data came from immunoSEQ multiplex PCR; TCRdb stores just in-frame clones and leaves some out. Of roughly 18,000 clones in the sample, 59% were seen once. Germline CDR1 SGHDN, CDR2 FVKESK. The CDR3 loop spans 12 amino acids. The germline V and J ends were trimmed by 0 bases and 7 bases, with 6 bases remaining between them. This specimen belongs to a study of radiation and T cells in renal cell carcinoma. Stated treatment: treatment-naive control, cytoreductive nephrectomy. Control tumor donors were a few females and fewer than twelve males, median age around 62 years. Study results and limitations: Sampling covered only around 0.91 g of each tumor.

The sequences come from tumor tissue, collected from a patient whose treatment was nephrectomy without radiotherapy. The genes are TRBV14 and TRBJ1-2; D is unresolved. This receptor was identified in a man aged 45 to 65 with renal cell carcinoma. The CDR3, as DNA: TGTGCCAGCAGCCAAGAAGCAGGTGGCTACACCTTC. Amino acid sequence: CASSQEAGGYTF.